One and the same sample provided the 8 T cell receptor beta chains below, sequenced in a study of T cell responses to AZD1222 COVID-19 vaccine. Generated by immunoSEQ multiplex PCR, the TCRdb table keeps only in-frame clones and is missing some. The table has 120,000 or so clones, roughly nine tenths seen once. The material sequenced was peripheral blood, taken on day 0 of AZD1222 vaccination. These receptors all stem from an adult in good health.

This rearrangement joins TRBV7-9 to TRBJ2-7, with TRBD1 identical over 7 bases. This CDR3 is 17 amino acids long. Germline CDR1 reads SEHNR; CDR2 reads FQNEAQ (reference sequence). Trimming removed 3 bases from V and 4 bases from J; junction bases left unmatched: 15. CDR3 protein: CASSFTAMGAGGYEQYF. DNA of the CDR3: TGTGCCAGCAGCTTCACGGCCATGGGGGCAGGGGGATACGAGCAGTACTTC.

The CDR3 DNA reads as TGTGCCAGCAGTTACCCTGAGGACTCCAAGTACAATGAGCAGTTCTTC. Translated, it gives CASSYPEDSKYNEQFF. The chain combines TRBV6-6 with TRBJ2-1; possible D gene TRBD2, 5 bases. CDR3 length: 16 residues. V dropped 2 bases and J dropped 4 bases, with 15 bases sitting between them. Germline V lookup: CDR1 MNHNY, CDR2 SVGAGI (reference sequence).

This clone has only one observation. The gene calls are TRBV6-6 and TRBJ2-3; TRBD2 matches at 7 bases. Looked up from germline, CDR1 is MNHNY and CDR2 is SVGAGI (reference sequence). Unmatched junction bases numbered 8, after V lost 6 bases and J lost 2 bases. This CDR3 has 15 residues. The CDR3 DNA reads as TGTGCCAGCAGACTTCCTAGCGGAATCACAGATACGCAGTATTTT. Protein sequence: CASRLPSGITDTQYF.

The V and J genes are TRBV5-4 and TRBJ1-3; TRBD1 aligns across 8 bases. The V gene's germline CDR1 is SGHNT and CDR2 YYREEE (reference sequence). Losses at the gene ends were 4 bases for V and 4 bases for J; bases not matched to a gene: 10. The CDR3 sequence is 16 residues long. CDR3 residues: CASSRGQGPGGNTIYF. The CDR3 coding sequence is TGTGCCAGCAGCCGAGGACAGGGCCCGGGGGGAAACACCATATATTTT.

The chain carries TRBV5-1 and TRBJ1-3, with D possibly TRBD1 on 5 matching bases. CDR1 SGHRS and CDR2 YFSETQ come from the germline V gene. Trimming shortened V by 0 bases and J by 2 bases, and 12 bases separated the two germline ends. This CDR3 is 16 amino acids long. The CDR3, as DNA: TGCGCCAGCAGCTTGGGGTCCAGGGAGGCTGGAAACACCATATATTTT. It codes for CASSLGSREAGNTIYF.

V is TRBV5-1 and J is TRBJ2-7, with D perhaps being TRBD1 or TRBD2 (6 bases each). From germline, CDR1 is SGHRS and CDR2 YFSETQ. Trimming cost V 5 bases and J 2 bases, with 14 bases left between them. CDR3 length equals 14 residues. The chain's CDR3 is CASRRGQGPYEQYF. The CDR3 nucleotides read TGCGCCAGCAGACGGGGGCAGGGGCCCTACGAGCAGTACTTC.

V usage is TRBV28 and J usage is TRBJ1-1, with D unclear. The length of the CDR3 is 16 residues. Germline assignment: CDR1 MDHEN and CDR2 SYDVKM. The V gene lost 2 bases and the J gene lost 2 bases, with 15 bases spanning the gap. CDR3 DNA sequence: TGTGCCAGCAGTTTAATCTTAGGGCAGATTAACACTGAAGCTTTCTTT. Amino acids: CASSLILGQINTEAFF.

The V call is TRBV28, the J call TRBJ2-6; 10 bases are a match to TRBD1. The CDR3 extends over 18 amino acids. The V gene's germline CDR1 is MDHEN and CDR2 SYDVKM. Trimming removed 5 bases from V and 0 bases from J; junction bases left unmatched: 7. The CDR3 reads CASSTRTGGNSGANVLTF. Here the CDR3 DNA reads TGTGCCAGCAGTACACGGACAGGGGGTAACTCTGGGGCCAACGTCCTGACTTTC. The complete variable domain, with remaining parts taken from reference TRBV28 and TRBJ2-6, reads DVKVTQSSRYLVKRTGEKVFLECVQDMDHENMFWYRQDPGLGLRLIYFSYDVKMKEKGDIPEGYSVSREKKERFSLILESASTNQTSMYLCASSTRTGGNSGANVLTFGAGSRLTVL.